The entry below describes one T cell receptor beta chain. The data were obtained in a study of blood T cell repertoires in COVID-19. Overall study: The analysed material was cDNA or gDNA that came from T cells, B-cell-depleted T cells, or PBMCs.

The junction had 14 bases not matched to a gene; V was cut back by 3 bases and J by 7 bases. The CDR3 is 16 residues long. From germline, CDR1 is KGHSH and CDR2 LQKENI. Per the authors' pipeline: Amplified reference gene primers provided the basis for estimating nucleated cell counts. Data came from immunoSEQ multiplex PCR; TCRdb stores just in-frame clones and leaves some out. V, J and clone size were drawn from that table, and D and trimming were deduced from the DNA. The top ten clones hold 11% of a sample with roughly 160,000 clones, 80% to 85% of them seen once. Specimen: peripheral blood. V gene TRBV18 combines with J gene TRBJ2-5; 7 bases are shared with TRBD2. The clonotype comes from a man between 65 and 85 years old with active or convalescent COVID-19. The CDR3 nucleotides are TGTGCCAGCTCACCCCCGGCATTAGCGGGCGGTGGGACCCAGTACTTC. It encodes CASSPPALAGGGTQYF.